This T cell receptor beta chain was sequenced during a study of cytomegalovirus exposure and HLA in healthy donors. Findings and limits, study-wide: Association with HLA alleles at 0.05 false discovery rate was found for around 17,000 TCR beta sequences in a later analysis. What was likely a sequencing artifact was a cluster of highly shared sequence variants.

Trimming took off 3 bases at V and 2 bases at J, with 11 bases between the two ends. The CDR3 is 14 residues long. Germline CDR1 MGHDK, CDR2 SYGVNS. A note on this clone: Its antigen is unidentified.

It was with 60 Vbeta and 13 Jbeta primers that the PCR ran. Measured with immunoSEQ multiplex PCR; TCRdb has only the in-frame clones, and not every one. The data show approximately 150,000 clones, with 77% seen just once and approximately 1.6% held by the top ten. What was sequenced was PBMCs. The chain uses TRBV25-1 and TRBJ2-7; no clear D gene. The TCR comes from a woman in her thirties in good health and CMV-seronegative. CDR3: CASSEGNFPYEQYF. In DNA, the CDR3 is TGTGCCAGCAGTGAGGGCAACTTCCCCTACGAGCAGTACTTC.